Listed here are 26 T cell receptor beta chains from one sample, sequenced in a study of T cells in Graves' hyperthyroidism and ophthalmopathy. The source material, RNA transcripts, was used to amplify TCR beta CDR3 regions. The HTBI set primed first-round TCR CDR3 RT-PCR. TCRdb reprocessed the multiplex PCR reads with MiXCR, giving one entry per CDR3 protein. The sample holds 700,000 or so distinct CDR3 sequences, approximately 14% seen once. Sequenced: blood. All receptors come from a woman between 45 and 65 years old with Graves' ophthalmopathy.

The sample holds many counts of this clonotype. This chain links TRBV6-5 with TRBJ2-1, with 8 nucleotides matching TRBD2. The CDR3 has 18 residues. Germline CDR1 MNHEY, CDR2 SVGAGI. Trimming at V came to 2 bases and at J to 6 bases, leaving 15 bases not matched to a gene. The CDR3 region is CASSYQMKVKAGANEQFF. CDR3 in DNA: TGTGCCAGCAGTTACCAAATGAAAGTTAAAGCGGGAGCCAATGAGCAGTTCTTC.

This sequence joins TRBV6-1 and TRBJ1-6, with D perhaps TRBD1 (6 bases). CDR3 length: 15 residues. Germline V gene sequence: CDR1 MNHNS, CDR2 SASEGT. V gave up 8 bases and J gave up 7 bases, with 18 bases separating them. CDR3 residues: CASQVQGKENSPLHF. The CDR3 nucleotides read TGTGCCAGCCAAGTCCAGGGGAAAGAAAATTCACCCCTCCACTTT.

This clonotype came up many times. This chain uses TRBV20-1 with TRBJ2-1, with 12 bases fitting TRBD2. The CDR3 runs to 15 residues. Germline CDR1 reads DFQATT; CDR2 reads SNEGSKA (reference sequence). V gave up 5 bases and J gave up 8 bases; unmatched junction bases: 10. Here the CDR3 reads CSASIPSGRADEQFF. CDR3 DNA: TGCAGTGCTTCTATTCCTAGCGGGAGGGCCGATGAGCAGTTCTTC.

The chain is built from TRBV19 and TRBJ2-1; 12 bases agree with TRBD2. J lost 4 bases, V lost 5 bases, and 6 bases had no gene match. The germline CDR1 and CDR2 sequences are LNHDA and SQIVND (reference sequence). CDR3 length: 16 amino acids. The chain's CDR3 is CASSPSGRAPYNEQFF. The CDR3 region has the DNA TGTGCCAGTAGTCCTAGCGGGAGGGCCCCTTACAATGAGCAGTTCTTC.

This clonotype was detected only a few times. The CDR3 DNA reads TGTGCCAGCAGCCCGAACCGAATCACAGATACGCAGTATTTT. Amino acids: CASSPNRITDTQYF. This chain links TRBV3-1 with TRBJ2-3; D not resolved. The CDR3 covers 14 residues. The germline V gene has CDR1 LGHDT and CDR2 YNNKEL (reference sequence). V was cut by 4 bases and J by 2 bases, with 10 bases left in between.

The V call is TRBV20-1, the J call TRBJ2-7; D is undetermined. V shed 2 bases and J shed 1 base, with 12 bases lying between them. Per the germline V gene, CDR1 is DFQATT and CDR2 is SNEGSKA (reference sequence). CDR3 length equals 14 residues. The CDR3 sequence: CSARSQGISYEQYF. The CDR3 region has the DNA TGCAGTGCTAGATCACAAGGGATATCCTACGAGCAGTACTTC.

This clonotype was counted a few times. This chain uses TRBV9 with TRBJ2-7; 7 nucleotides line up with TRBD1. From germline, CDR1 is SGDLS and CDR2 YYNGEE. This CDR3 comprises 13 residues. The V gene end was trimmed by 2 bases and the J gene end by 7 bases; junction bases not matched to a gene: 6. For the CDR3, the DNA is TGTGCCAGCAGCGTTACAGGGGTGGGGGAGCAGTACTTC. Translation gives CASSVTGVGEQYF.

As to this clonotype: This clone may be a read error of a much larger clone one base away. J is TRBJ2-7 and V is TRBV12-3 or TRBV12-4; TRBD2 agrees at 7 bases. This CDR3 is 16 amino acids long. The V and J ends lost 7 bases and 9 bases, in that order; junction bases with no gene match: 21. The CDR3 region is CASNASGTQTINGQYF. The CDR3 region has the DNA TGTGCCAGCAATGCGAGCGGGACGCAAACGATAAACGGGCAGTACTTC.

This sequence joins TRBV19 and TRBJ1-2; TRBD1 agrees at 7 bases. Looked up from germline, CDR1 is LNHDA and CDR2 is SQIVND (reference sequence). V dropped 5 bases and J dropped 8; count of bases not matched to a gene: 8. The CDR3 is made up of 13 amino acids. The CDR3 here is CASSVQGTYGYTF. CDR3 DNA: TGTGCCAGTAGTGTACAGGGGACTTACGGCTACACCTTC.

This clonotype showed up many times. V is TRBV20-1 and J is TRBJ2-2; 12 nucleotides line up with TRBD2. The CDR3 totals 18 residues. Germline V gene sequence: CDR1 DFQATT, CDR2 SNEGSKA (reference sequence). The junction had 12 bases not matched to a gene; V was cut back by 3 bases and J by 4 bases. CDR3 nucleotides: TGCAGTGCTAGTGCGCTAGCGGGAGGGCCATCGGGCACCGGGGAGCTGTTTTTT. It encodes CSASALAGGPSGTGELFF.

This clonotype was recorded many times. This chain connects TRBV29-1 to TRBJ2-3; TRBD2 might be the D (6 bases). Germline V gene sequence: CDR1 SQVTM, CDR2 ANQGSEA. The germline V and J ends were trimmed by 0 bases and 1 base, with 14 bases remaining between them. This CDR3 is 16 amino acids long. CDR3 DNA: TGCAGCGTTGAAGATTTCTGGCGGGGTGGCACAGATACGCAGTATTTT. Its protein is CSVEDFWRGGTDTQYF.

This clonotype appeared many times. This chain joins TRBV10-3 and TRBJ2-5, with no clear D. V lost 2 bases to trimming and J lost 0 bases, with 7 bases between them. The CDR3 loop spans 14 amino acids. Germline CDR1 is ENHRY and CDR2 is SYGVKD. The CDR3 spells CAISEVRYQETQYF. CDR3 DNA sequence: TGTGCCATCAGTGAGGTCAGGTACCAAGAGACCCAGTACTTC.

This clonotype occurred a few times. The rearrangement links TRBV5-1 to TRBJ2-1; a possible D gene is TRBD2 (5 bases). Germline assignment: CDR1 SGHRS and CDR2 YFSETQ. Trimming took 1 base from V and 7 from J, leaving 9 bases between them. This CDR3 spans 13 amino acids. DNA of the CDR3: TGCGCCAGCAGCTTGTCTAGCAATAATGAGCAGTTCTTC. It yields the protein CASSLSSNNEQFF. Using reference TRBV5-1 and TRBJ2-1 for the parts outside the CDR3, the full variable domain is KAGVTQTPRYLIKTRGQQVTLSCSPISGHRSVSWYQQTPGQGLQFLFEYFSETQRNKGNFPGRFSGRQFSNSRSEMNVSTLELGDSALYLCASSLSSNNEQFFGPGTRLTVL.

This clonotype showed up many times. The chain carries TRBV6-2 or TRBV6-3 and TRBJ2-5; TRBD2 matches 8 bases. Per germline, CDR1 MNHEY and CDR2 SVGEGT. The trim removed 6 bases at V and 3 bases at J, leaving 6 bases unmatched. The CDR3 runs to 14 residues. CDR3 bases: TGTGCCAGCAGACCCGGGACTAGAGAAGAGACCCAGTACTTC. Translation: CASRPGTREETQYF.

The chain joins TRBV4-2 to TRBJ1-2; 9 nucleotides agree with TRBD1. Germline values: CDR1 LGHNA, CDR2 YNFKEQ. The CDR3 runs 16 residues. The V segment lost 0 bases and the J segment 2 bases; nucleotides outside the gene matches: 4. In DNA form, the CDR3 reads TGTGCCAGCAGCCAAGATATCGGACAGGGGAACTATGGCTACACCTTC. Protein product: CASSQDIGQGNYGYTF.

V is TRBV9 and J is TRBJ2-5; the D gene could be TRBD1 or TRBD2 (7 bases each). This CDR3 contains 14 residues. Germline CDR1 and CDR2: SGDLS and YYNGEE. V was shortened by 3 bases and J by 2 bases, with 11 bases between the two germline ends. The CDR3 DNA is TGTGCCAGCAGCGGCGGGGGACAGCAAGAGACCCAGTACTTC. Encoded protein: CASSGGGQQETQYF.

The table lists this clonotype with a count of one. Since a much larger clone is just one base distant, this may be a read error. Here the CDR3 reads CSASAGASGMRFF. The CDR3 DNA is TGCAGTGCTAGCGCCGGGGCTAGCGGAATGAGGTTCTTC. The chain recombines TRBV20-1 with TRBJ2-1; the match to TRBD2 covers 7 bases. Trimming cost V 3 bases and J 15 bases; bases outside gene matches: 14. The CDR3 runs to 13 residues. Germline V gene data show CDR1 as DFQATT and CDR2 as SNEGSKA (reference sequence).

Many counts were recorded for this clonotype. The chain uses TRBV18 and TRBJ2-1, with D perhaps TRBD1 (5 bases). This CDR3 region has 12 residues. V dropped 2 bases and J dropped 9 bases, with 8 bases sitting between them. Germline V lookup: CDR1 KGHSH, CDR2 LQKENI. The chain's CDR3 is CASSPVDTEQFF. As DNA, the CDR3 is TGTGCCAGCTCACCAGTGGACACTGAGCAGTTCTTC.

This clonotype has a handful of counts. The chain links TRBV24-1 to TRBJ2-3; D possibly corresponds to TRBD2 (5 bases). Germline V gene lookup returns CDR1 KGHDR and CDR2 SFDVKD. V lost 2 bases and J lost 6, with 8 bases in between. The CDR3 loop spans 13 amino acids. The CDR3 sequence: CATSDSRGDTQYF. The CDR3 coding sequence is TGTGCCACCAGTGATTCGCGAGGGGATACGCAGTATTTT.

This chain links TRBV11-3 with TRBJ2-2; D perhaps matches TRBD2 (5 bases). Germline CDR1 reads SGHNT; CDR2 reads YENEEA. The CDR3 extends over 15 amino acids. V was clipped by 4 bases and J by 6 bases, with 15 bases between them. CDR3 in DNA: TGTGCCAGCAGCTCGGAACTAGGTCGGGCCGGGGAGCTGTTTTTT. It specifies CASSSELGRAGELFF.

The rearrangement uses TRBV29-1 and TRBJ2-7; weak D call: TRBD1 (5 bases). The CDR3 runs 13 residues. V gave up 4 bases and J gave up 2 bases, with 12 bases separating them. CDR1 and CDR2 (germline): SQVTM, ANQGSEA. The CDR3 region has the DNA TGCAGCGTTGCTCACAGGAGCCCCTACGAGCAGTACTTC. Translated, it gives CSVAHRSPYEQYF.

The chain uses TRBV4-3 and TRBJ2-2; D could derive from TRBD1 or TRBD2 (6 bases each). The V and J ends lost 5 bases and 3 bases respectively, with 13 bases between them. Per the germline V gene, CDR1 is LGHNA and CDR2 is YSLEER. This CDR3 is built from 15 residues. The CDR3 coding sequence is TGCGCCAGCAGCTGGGGGGCAGCGGACACCGGGGAGCTGTTTTTT. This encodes CASSWGAADTGELFF.

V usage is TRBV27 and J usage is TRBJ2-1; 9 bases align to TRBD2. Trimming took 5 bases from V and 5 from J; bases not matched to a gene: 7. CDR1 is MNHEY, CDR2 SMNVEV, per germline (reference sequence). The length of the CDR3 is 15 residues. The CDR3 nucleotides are TGTGCCAGCAGTCACGGGACTAGCAGAAACAATGAGCAGTTCTTC. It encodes CASSHGTSRNNEQFF.

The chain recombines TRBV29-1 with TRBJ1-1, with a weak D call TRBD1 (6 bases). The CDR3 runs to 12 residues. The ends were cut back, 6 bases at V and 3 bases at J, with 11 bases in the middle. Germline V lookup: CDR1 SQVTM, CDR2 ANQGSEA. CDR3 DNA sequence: TGCAGCGTGGGGGCCGTGGACACTGAAGCTTTCTTT. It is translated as CSVGAVDTEAFF.

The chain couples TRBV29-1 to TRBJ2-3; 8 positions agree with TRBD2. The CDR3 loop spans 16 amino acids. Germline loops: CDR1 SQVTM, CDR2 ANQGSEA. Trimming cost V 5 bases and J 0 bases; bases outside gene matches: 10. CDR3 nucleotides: TGCAGCGTTATGCTTTACCGGGAGGGGAGCACAGATACGCAGTATTTT. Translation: CSVMLYREGSTDTQYF.

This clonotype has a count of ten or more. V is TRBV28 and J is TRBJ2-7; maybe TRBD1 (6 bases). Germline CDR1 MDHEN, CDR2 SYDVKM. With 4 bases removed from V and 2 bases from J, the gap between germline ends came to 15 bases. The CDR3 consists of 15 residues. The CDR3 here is CASSSWRQVAYEQYF. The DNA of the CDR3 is TGTGCCAGCAGTTCTTGGAGACAGGTAGCCTACGAGCAGTACTTC. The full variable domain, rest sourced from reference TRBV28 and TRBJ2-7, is DVKVTQSSRYLVKRTGEKVFLECVQDMDHENMFWYRQDPGLGLRLIYFSYDVKMKEKGDIPEGYSVSREKKERFSLILESASTNQTSMYLCASSSWRQVAYEQYFGPGTRLTVT.